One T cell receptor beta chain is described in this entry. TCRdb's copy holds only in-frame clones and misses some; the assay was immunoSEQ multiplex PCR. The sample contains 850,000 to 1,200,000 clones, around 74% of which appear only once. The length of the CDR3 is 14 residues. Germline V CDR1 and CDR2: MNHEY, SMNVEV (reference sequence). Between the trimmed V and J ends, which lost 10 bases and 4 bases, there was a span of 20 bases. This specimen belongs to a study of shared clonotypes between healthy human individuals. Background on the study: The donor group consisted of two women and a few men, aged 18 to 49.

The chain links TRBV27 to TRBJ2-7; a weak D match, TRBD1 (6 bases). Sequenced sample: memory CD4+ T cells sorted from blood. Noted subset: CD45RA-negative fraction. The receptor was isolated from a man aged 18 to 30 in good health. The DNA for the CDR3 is TGTGCCATCAGAAAACAGGGAGACCTATACGAGCAGTACTTC. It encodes CAIRKQGDLYEQYF.